These T cell receptor beta chains were read from a single sample in a study of response to subunit inactivated influenza vaccine. TCRdb re-derived calls from the RT-PCR reads in MiXCR, one entry per CDR3 protein. The sample lists hundreds of thousands of distinct CDR3 sequences, 15% to 19% occurring once. The material was PBMCs from blood, obtained 11 to 12 days after vaccination. The source is a man in his forties or fifties who received an inactivated influenza vaccine. Each CDR3 is given without its conserved first and last residue.

CDR3aa	v_gene	j_gene
SARDLLSPLTSYEQY	TRBV20-1	TRBJ2-7
ASSAATGQMNTEAF	TRBV28	TRBJ1-1
ASSLPGTSGGADTQY	TRBV12-3/TRBV12-4	TRBJ2-3
ASVNSSYNEQF	TRBV12-5	TRBJ2-1
ASSLPEWDTEAF	TRBV7-2	TRBJ1-1
ASGGSGAKDTQY	TRBV12-5	TRBJ2-3
ASSLSGTGGVEQY	TRBV18	TRBJ2-7
ASSGSGDPDRF	TRBV7-9	TRBJ2-1
AISGVRSDEQF	TRBV10-3	TRBJ2-1
ASRPSGIYNEQF	TRBV6-2/TRBV6-3	TRBJ2-1
ATSRDTGTTYEQY	TRBV15	TRBJ2-7
AWTGLEDTQY	TRBV30	TRBJ2-3
ASSLKRASTDTQY	TRBV7-2	TRBJ2-3
ASSAALASGNTIY	TRBV2	TRBJ1-3
ASSLRMGGNYGYT	TRBV3-1	TRBJ1-2
SVEFRVAASSYEQY	TRBV29-1	TRBJ2-7
ASSLLPPGQSSGANVLT	TRBV11-2	TRBJ2-6
AISAIEEGWYEQY	TRBV10-3	TRBJ2-7
ASSLDGTGTHNEQF	TRBV7-2	TRBJ2-1
ASTWTGLETQY	TRBV12-3/TRBV12-4	TRBJ2-5
ASSWSVLAGPFQETQY	TRBV11-2	TRBJ2-5
ASSPQPDAGSNQPQH	TRBV28	TRBJ1-5
ASSLGGIAEAF	TRBV25-1	TRBJ1-1
AIRGGRREPTDTQY	TRBV10-3	TRBJ2-3
ATISASANYNEQF	TRBV6-1	TRBJ2-1
AWGLLGDTIY	TRBV30	TRBJ1-3
ASSYFAGLHSNQPQH	TRBV6-2/TRBV6-3	TRBJ1-5
ASSQILFRTDEAF	TRBV4-1	TRBJ1-1
ASSFMRDNYNEQF	TRBV11-1	TRBJ2-1
ASFSRLASNTGELF	TRBV28	TRBJ2-2